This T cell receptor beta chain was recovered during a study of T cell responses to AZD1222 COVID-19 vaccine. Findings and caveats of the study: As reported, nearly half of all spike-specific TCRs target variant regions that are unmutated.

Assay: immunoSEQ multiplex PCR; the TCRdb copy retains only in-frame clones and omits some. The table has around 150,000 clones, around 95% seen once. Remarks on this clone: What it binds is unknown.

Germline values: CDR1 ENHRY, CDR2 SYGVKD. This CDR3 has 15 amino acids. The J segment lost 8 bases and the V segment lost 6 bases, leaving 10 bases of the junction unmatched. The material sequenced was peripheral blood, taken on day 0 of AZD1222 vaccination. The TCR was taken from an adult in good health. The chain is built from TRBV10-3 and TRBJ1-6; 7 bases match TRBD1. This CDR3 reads CAISSTGRSDSPLHF. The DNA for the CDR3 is TGTGCCATCAGCTCGACAGGGAGGAGTGATTCACCCCTCCACTTT.